The source of this TCR beta chain is a study of technical replicates of blood from a few donors (dated by TCRdb to 2015 to 2018). Receptors were amplified or captured by the immunoSEQ multiplex PCR assay. TCRdb limited this immuneACCESS table to in-frame rearrangements with V and J called. A share of clones is missing; checked studies link under half to unresolved V genes, and the rest is unexplained. Present in this sample are under 75,000 clones, 90% to 95% of which were seen just once. The ten largest make up about 4.5% of the sample. Regarding this clone: What antigen it recognizes has not been identified. No quality values exist for individual bases; no much larger clone is one base distant.

Trimming accounts for 5 bases at V and 1 base at J, while the number of junction bases matched to no gene is 10. The germline V gene encodes CDR1 MGHRA and CDR2 YSYEKL. The CDR3 starts with the cysteine, ends with the phenylalanine, and has 17 residues. Here the CDR3 DNA is all that survives: 51 bases in frame from base 1. What was sequenced was PBMCs. The rearranged segments are TRBV4-1 and TRBJ2-3; 9 middle bases align to TRBD2. This clonotype was sampled from a human donor in good health. Some clones in this sample may be carry-over from other donors' samples. DNA sequence: TGCGCCAGCAGCTCCCGTGCTAGCGGGGTGGGCACAGATACGCAGTATTTT. Translated, it reads CASSSRASGVGTDTQYF.